The 3 T cell receptor beta chains below come from one sample, sequenced in a study of OX40 agonist ivuxolimab in advanced cancers. Libraries were prepared by immunoSEQ multiplex PCR; TCRdb keeps only in-frame clonotypes and omits some of them. The sample records fewer than 80,000 clones, under 95% being singletons. Specimen: CD4+ or CD8+ T cells sorted from blood, collected in a trial of the OX40 agonist ivuxolimab. These receptors were obtained from an adult with an advanced solid tumor such as melanoma, head and neck, liver or kidney cancer.

The chain uses TRBV4-1 and TRBJ2-3; 9 bases line up with TRBD2. This CDR3 region has 17 residues. The germline V gene has CDR1 MGHRA and CDR2 YSYEKL. Trimming took 0 bases from V and 1 from J; bases not matched to a gene: 5. CDR3: CASSQDGAGGGTDTQYF. DNA for the CDR3: TGCGCCAGCAGCCAAGATGGGGCGGGAGGGGGCACAGATACGCAGTATTTT.

V gene TRBV12-5 combines with J gene TRBJ2-3, with D unresolved. Germline V gene data show CDR1 as LGHNT and CDR2 as FRNRAP. Trimming removed 0 bases at V and 4 bases at J, with 23 bases between. This CDR3 contains 19 residues. The CDR3 region is CASGLVGGDIIFWADTQYF. CDR3 nucleotide sequence: TGTGCTAGTGGTTTGGTAGGTGGAGACATAATTTTCTGGGCAGATACGCAGTATTTT.

V is TRBV5-6 and J is TRBJ2-7; D is possibly TRBD1 or TRBD2 (5 bases each). This CDR3 spans 15 amino acids. The ends were cut back, 1 base at V and 4 bases at J, with 15 bases in the middle. CDR1 is SGHDT, CDR2 YYEEEE, per germline. CDR3 nucleotides: TGTGCCAGCAGCTTGTGGTCTCCCGGGACGTACGAGCAGTACTTC. It yields the protein CASSLWSPGTYEQYF.